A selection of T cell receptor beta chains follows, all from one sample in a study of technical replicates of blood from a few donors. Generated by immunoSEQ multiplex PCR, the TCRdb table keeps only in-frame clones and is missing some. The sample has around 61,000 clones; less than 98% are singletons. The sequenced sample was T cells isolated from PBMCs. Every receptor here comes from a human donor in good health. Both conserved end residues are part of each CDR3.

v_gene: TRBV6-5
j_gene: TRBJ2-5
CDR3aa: CASSYGTGSAQYF

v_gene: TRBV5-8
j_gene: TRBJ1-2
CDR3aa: CASSLVWQGVEGYTF

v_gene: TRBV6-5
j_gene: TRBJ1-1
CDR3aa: CASSRQGVTEAFF

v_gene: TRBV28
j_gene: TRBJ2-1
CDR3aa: CASSSRTSGDNNEQFF

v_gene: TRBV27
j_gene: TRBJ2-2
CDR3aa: CASSSFGRLNTGELFF

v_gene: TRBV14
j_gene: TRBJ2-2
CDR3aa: CASSPWTSGSDTGELFF

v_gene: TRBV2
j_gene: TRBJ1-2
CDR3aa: CASSARVNYGYTF

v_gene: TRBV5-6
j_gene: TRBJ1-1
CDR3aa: CASSSSLRDMAEAFF

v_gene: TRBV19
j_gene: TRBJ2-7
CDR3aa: CASSTQQGRDEQYF

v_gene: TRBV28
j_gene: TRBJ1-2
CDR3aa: CASSLRTVYGYTF

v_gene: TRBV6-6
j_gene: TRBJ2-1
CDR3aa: CASSKTGVSYNEQFF

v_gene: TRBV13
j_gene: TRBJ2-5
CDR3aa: CASSLSTLAGGPHQETQYF

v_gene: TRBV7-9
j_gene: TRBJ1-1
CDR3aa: CASSLPGTGNTEAFF

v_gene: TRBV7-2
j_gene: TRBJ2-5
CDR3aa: CASSLSSGGQETQYF

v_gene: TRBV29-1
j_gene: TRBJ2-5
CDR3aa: CSVGLPEETQYF

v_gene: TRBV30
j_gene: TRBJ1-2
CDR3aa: CAWRGLYGYTF

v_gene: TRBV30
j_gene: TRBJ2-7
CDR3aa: CAWSHGTAASQF

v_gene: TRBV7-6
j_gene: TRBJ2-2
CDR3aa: CASRAQGALAGELFF

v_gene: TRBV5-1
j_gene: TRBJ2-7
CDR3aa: CASRERLAGRTYEQYF

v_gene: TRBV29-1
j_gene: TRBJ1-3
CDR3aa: CSGQLSGNTIYF

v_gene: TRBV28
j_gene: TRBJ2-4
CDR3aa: CASSFPGQLKNIQYF

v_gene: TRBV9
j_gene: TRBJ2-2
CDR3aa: CASSGTSGIVGELFF

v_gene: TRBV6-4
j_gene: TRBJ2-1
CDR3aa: CASSVGLAGSNEQFF

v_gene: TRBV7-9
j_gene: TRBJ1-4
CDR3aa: CASSSLHEKLFF

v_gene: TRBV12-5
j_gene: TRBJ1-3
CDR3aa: CASGLVNKADSGDSGNTIYF

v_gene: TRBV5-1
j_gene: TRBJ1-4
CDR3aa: CASSLGLRSDEKLFF

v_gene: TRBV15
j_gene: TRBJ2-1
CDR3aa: CATSRDTGTSGGALTEQFF

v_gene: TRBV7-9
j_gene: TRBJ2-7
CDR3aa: CASSLGPGQGGDEQYF

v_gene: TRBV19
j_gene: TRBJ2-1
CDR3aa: CASSIGGPSGKYYNEQFF

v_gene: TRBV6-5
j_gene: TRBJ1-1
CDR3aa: CASSPGPLGTEAFF

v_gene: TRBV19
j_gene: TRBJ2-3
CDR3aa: CASSLRIPGLSTDTQYF

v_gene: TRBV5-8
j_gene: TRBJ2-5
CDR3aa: CASRRAGEETQYF

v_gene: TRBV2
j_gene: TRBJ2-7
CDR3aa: CASSVQAGGDSSYEQYF

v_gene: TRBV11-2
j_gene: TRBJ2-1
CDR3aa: CASSLGRARSYNEQFF

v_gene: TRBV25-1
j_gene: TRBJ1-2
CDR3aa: CAGLSGDGYTF

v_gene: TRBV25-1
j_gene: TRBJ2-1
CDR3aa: CASSEGGEQFF

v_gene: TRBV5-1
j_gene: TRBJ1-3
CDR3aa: CASSLGTTGNTIYF

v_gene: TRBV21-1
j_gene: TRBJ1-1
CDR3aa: CASSKDIGQRNTEAFF

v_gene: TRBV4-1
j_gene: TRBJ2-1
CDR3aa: CASSLQKLAGGNEQFF

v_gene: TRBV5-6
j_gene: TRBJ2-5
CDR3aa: CASSLGRGETQYF